This TCR beta chain was sequenced in a study of vaccination and CD4 T cells after COVID-19 (dated by TCRdb to 2021 to 2024). A note on the overall study: SARS-CoV-2 positivity had been established in the convalescent patients by nasal swab PCR, and mild disease was recorded in nine of these patients and severe disease in one. Control cultures received a CEFX viral epitope pool as the positive control, an HIV-1 Nef peptide pool as the negative control, or no peptide. Participants received two doses of either the Pfizer-BioNTech BNT162b2 vaccine (n=8) or the Moderna mRNA-1273 vaccine (n=2). In nine to eleven COVID-19 convalescent patients and 4 infection-naive healthy vaccine recipients, researchers compared the spike-specific CD4+ TCR repertoire from before mRNA vaccination with the repertoire from after. Six males and four females were included in the convalescent cohort, with two Hispanic individuals, seven Caucasians, two Asians and one multiracial person represented. Post-COVID blood samples were collected from convalescent patients a median of around 100 days after diagnosis, with a range of about 35 to 170 days. Post-vaccine blood samples were obtained a median of approximately 70 days after the second vaccine dose, with a range of roughly 12 to 250 days. Culture stimuli were overlapping spike peptide pools from SARS-CoV-2 and from the common cold coronaviruses HCoV-NL63, HCoV-OC43 and HCoV-229E. General findings and caveats noted by the study authors: Nearly all vaccine-specific clones in convalescent patients (304 of 307) were mono-reactive for SARS-CoV-2 spike rather than cross-reactive with common cold coronaviruses. In convalescent patients, a median about 84% of post-vaccine SARS-CoV-2-reactive clones were detected only after vaccination, and vaccine-specific priming was suggested by this finding. Although the median number of SARS-CoV-2-reactive clonotypes went up from roughly 20 after infection to 38 after vaccination, the increase was not significant. The study included relatively few convalescent patients and did not analyze early timepoints after natural infection.

Regarding this clonotype: No cognate antigen has been identified for it. There are no base qualities to consult, and no much larger clone falls within one base.

The protocol used for the library was PCR. DNA from cultured CD4+ T cells was subjected to TCR sequencing with the Oncomine TCR Beta short-read assay at the Johns Hopkins FTIC core. The QIAamp micro DNA kit was used to extract genomic DNA from the cultured CD4+ T cells. Oncomine TCR Beta libraries made from cultured CD4+ T cells were pooled using unique dual indexes and sequenced on an Illumina iSeq 100. Per the source publication's procedure: Non-productive sequences were removed, and CDR3s that did not start with C, did not end with F or W, or were shorter than 7 amino acids were discarded. The MANAFEST web application identified antigen-specific clonotypes by comparing peptide-stimulated wells against reference wells and other culture wells. Positive clones required FDR below 0.05, an odds ratio above 5, and productive frequency above 0.1% in at least two of three replicate wells. A clonotype was classed as cross-reactive if the clonotype showed significant expansion both in SARS-CoV-2 spike wells and in at least one common cold coronavirus spike condition. Levenshtein distances (stringdist) and unrooted phylogenetic trees (ape) in R version 3.6.1 were used to assess CDR3 homology. TCRdb ran its own pipeline on the public reads, namely fastp trimming at Q25 and MiXCR clone calling, and kept in-frame beta chains. For every CDR3 protein sequence, its rows merge into one entry that carries the most common genes and DNA. These V and J calls originate from TCRdb's pipeline instead of the authors' own analysis. The sample table contains over 15,000 distinct CDR3 sequences; only one count was recorded for approximately 67% of them. The ten largest clonotypes hold roughly 18% of the sample.

In the paper's terms, the treatment or condition label means: 10-day PBMC culture with coronavirus spike peptide pools or control peptides (ViraFEST assay). To expand antigen-specific T cells with peptide pools and then pick out the expanded clonotypes through TCR sequencing, the study relied on the ViraFEST assay. The positive SARS-CoV-2 PCR tests of the convalescent patients were dated from March to December 2020, before the Alpha, Beta and Delta variants emerged in the United States. Each well held roughly 2 million PBMCs cultured in IMDM containing roughly 5.5% human AB serum and about 10 IU/ml IL-2, with 8 to 10 ug/ml peptide pools added. On days 3 and 7, half of the culture medium was replaced with fresh IL-2-containing medium. Once the cells had been in culture for about 10 days, the EasySep CD4+ T cell isolation kit was used to isolate CD4+ T cells by negative selection. PBMCs were separated from whole blood using Ficoll-Paque Plus gradient centrifugation and then either used fresh or cryopreserved at -140C. Each culture condition was generally run in triplicate wells.

The specimen sequenced was CD4+ T cells from blood, cultured in vitro. This clonotype was sampled from a human donor who had recovered from COVID-19.

In nucleotide form, the sequence is TGTGCCAGTAATGAAGGGGGAAAGAACATTCAGTACTTC. This encodes CASNEGGKNIQYF. The sequence is built from TRBV6-2 or TRBV6-3 and TRBJ2-4; matching of 6 bases hints at TRBD1 as the D gene. The germline V gene provides CDR1 MNHEY and CDR2 SVGEGT. From the cysteine through the phenylalanine, the CDR3 covers 13 amino acids. Here the CDR3 DNA is all that survives: 39 bases in frame from base 1. V drops 9 bases and J drops 7 bases, leaving 16 bases in between.